The 2 T cell receptor beta chains listed next were all sequenced from one sample in a study of OX40 agonist ivuxolimab in advanced cancers. TCRdb's copy holds only in-frame clones and misses some; the assay was immunoSEQ multiplex PCR. Here the sample spans 55,000 to 65,000 clones, 77% being singletons. The material sequenced was CD4+ or CD8+ T cells sorted from blood, taken in a trial of the OX40 agonist ivuxolimab. The receptors here all came from an adult with an advanced solid tumor such as melanoma, head and neck, liver or kidney cancer.

This chain uses TRBV11-2 with TRBJ2-1, with TRBD2 as a possible D gene (5 bases). The V gene's germline CDR1 is SGHAT and CDR2 FQNNGV. Trimming pared 5 bases from V and 0 bases from J, leaving 14 bases between. CDR3 length: 16 residues. The CDR3, as DNA: TGTGCCAGCAGCGCAGCTAGCTACGGCTCCTACAATGAGCAGTTCTTC. It encodes CASSAASYGSYNEQFF.

The CDR3 here is CASSVGQGLGNYGYTF. The CDR3 DNA reads TGTGCCAGCAGCGTGGGACAGGGGTTAGGTAACTATGGCTACACCTTC. The chain joins TRBV9 to TRBJ1-2; 10 bases line up with TRBD1. With 2 bases clipped from V and 1 base from J, the junction kept 5 bases outside the gene matches. The CDR3 has 16 residues. Germline CDR1 reads SGDLS; CDR2 reads YYNGEE.